In this sample, the clone carrying this T cell receptor beta chain turned up many times. Its antigen is unknown. Germline CDR1 reads SGHVS; CDR2 reads FNYEAQ. CDR3 size: 15 residues. V was shortened by 0 bases and J by 2 bases, with 11 bases between the two germline ends. This entry comes from a study of Graves' ophthalmopathy and Graves' hyperthyroidism. Whole-study findings and limits: Sensitivity reached around 67% and specificity about 78% when the model predicted ophthalmopathy progression.

Researchers took RNA transcripts and amplified TCR beta CDR3 regions from them. First-round RT-PCR relied on HTBI primers, and a second-round multiplex PCR came next. TCRdb reprocessed the multiplex PCR reads with MiXCR, giving one entry per CDR3 protein. Of roughly 230,000 distinct CDR3 sequences in the sample, roughly 21% are singletons; the top ten hold roughly 39%. The sequence derives from a woman aged 50 to 65 with Graves' ophthalmopathy. Sequencing was carried out using peripheral blood. V usage is TRBV7-6 and J usage is TRBJ2-7; no firm D call. CDR3 sequence reads: CASSLASANTYEQYF. CDR3 coding DNA: TGTGCCAGCAGCTTAGCGTCGGCAAATACCTACGAGCAGTACTTC.